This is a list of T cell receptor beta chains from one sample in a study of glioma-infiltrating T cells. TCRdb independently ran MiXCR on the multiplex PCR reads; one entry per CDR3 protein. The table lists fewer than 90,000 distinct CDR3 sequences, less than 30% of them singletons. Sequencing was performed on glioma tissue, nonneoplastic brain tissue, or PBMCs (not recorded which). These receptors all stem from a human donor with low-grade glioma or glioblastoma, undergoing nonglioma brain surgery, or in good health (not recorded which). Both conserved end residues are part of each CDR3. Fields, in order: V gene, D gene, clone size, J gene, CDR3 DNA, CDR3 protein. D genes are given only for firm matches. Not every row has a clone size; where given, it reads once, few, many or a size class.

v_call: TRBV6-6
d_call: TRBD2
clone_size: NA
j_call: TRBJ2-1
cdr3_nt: TGTGTTAGCATTTCCTCTAGCGGGAGTATGAATGAGCAGTTCTTC
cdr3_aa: CVSISSSGSMNEQFF

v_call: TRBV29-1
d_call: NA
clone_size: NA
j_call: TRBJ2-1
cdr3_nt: TGCAGCGCTGCACAGGAGAGCTCCTACAATGAGCAGTTCTTC
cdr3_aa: CSAAQESSYNEQFF

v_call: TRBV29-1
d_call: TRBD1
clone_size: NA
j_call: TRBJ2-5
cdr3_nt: TGCAGCGCAACCGGGACAGGGAGGGAGACCCAGTACTTC
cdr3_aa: CSATGTGRETQYF

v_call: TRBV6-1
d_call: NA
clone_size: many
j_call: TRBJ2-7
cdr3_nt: TGTGCCAGCACCAGCAAAGCCGTGGCATACTACGAGCAGTACTTC
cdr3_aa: CASTSKAVAYYEQYF

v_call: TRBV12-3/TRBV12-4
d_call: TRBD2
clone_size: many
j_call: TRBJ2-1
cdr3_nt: TGTGCCAGCAGTCTGCTAGCGGGGGCGGGGGAGCAGTTCTTC
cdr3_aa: CASSLLAGAGEQFF

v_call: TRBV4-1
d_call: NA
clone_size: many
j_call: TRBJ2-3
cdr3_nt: TGCGCCAGCGGCCAATCATCAGATACGCAGTATTTT
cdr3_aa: CASGQSSDTQYF

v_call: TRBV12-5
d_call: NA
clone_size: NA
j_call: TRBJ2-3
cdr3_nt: TGTGCTAGTGGTTTGCCTCCCGACACAGATACGCAGTATTTT
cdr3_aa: CASGLPPDTDTQYF

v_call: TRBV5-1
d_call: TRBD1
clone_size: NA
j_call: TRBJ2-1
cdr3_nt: TGCGCCAGCAGCTCCTCGGGACAGATCAGGGCCAATGAGCAGTTCTTC
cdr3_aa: CASSSSGQIRANEQFF

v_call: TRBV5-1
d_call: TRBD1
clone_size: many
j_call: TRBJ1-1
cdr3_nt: TGCGCCAGCAGCTTGGAGTCCGGGGCAGGGGGCGGTGAAGCTTTCTTT
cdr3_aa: CASSLESGAGGGEAFF

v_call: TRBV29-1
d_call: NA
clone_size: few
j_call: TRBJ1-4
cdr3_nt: TGCAGTGCCTGGTCGGGAAAACTGTTTTTT
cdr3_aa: CSAWSGKLFF